The clone carrying this T cell receptor beta chain was seen more than once but under ten times. What it binds is unknown. The V segment lost 5 bases and the J segment 10 bases; nucleotides outside the gene matches: 8. The CDR3 runs 14 residues. Germline-derived CDR1 and CDR2 are SGHTA and FQGNSA. This record comes from a study of T cell repertoires in cytomegalovirus infection. TCRdb passed the reads through MiXCR, listing each CDR3 protein once. The sample includes about 900,000 distinct CDR3 sequences, approximately 31% of them seen just once. The sequences come from cultured CD8+ T cells from PBMCs, collected from culture after CMV antigen stimulation. The chain uses TRBV7-2 and TRBJ1-6; 7 positions agree with TRBD1. The TCR was taken from a human donor in good health (CMV status not recorded). Some clones in this sample may be carry-over from other donors' samples. The CDR3 DNA follows: TGTGCCAGCAGCGACAGGGACTCTTACTCACCCCTCCACTTT. It encodes CASSDRDSYSPLHF.